This TCR beta chain was captured by sequencing in a study of blood T cell repertoires in COVID-19. Turning to the study itself: Sources were T cells, B-cell-depleted T cells, or PBMCs; the material itself was cDNA or gDNA.

The method was immunoSEQ multiplex PCR; TCRdb's version includes in-frame clones alone and lacks a portion of them. The sample holds roughly 250,000 clones, over 80% seen once. J gave up 4 bases and V 6 bases, and 4 bases lay outside the gene matches. CDR1 MNHEY and CDR2 SVGAGI come from the germline V gene. This CDR3 comprises 13 residues. Sequencing was done on a sample of peripheral blood. The gene calls are TRBV6-5 and TRBJ1-2; 8 bases fit TRBD1. The receptor was derived from an older woman with active or convalescent COVID-19. CDR3 bases: TGTGCCAGCAGCGGGACAGGAGCCTATGGCTACACCTTC. Translation: CASSGTGAYGYTF.